The next 5 T cell receptor beta chains were all read from a single sample in a study of blood T cells in healthy people across ages. Alongside a J-beta primer mix, a sample-barcoded 5' primer served in a second PCR lasting roughly 7 to 11 cycles. TCRdb used MiXCR to reprocess the 5' RACE reads, holding one entry per CDR3 protein. The sample carries about 700,000 distinct CDR3 sequences, about a third recorded once. Material: blood. Receptor source: a woman at least 80 years old in good health.

With regard to this clonotype: Since a much larger clone is just one base distant, this may be a read error. The chain carries TRBV4-2 and TRBJ1-5; maybe TRBD1 (5 bases). The germline gives CDR1 LGHNA, CDR2 YNFKEQ. The length of the CDR3 is 14 residues. For the CDR3, the DNA is TGTGCCTGCAGCCGAGGGGTGCCTAGTCAGCCCCAGCATTTT. This encodes CACSRGVPSQPQHF.

The chain joins TRBV27 to TRBJ2-3, with 8 bases identical to TRBD1. The CDR3 is 17 residues long. Per germline, CDR1 MNHEY and CDR2 SMNVEV (reference sequence). With V trimmed by 5 bases and J by 3 bases, 13 bases remained unmatched. CDR3 amino acids: CASSLRRQGRGTDTQYF. The CDR3 DNA reads as TGTGCCAGCAGTCTAAGACGACAGGGGCGAGGGACAGATACGCAGTATTTT.

The chain recombines TRBV9 with TRBJ1-2, with 7 bases lining up with TRBD1. V lost 4 bases, J lost 5 bases, and 11 bases stayed unmatched. The CDR3 has 15 residues. CDR1 and CDR2 from the germline V gene are SGDLS and YYNGEE. The DNA for the CDR3 is TGTGCCAGCAGCATTGGACAGGCCACCTATTATGGCTACACCTTC. Encoded protein: CASSIGQATYYGYTF.

At least ten counts were recorded for this clonotype. The chain links TRBV9 to TRBJ2-1, with 9 bases identical to TRBD2. CDR1 SGDLS and CDR2 YYNGEE come from the germline V gene. The CDR3 has 13 residues. J was trimmed by 9 bases and V by 8 bases; bases with no gene match: 9. The CDR3 DNA follows: TGTGCCAGTCAAAGCGGGGGGTATGGTGAGCAGTTCTTC. Encoded protein: CASQSGGYGEQFF.

Remarks on this clonotype: Possible read error: a much larger clone is one base away. DNA for the CDR3: TGTGCCAGCAGTTCGGCAGGGCGCAGCGTATATGGCTACACCTTC. It translates to CASSSAGRSVYGYTF. The chain joins TRBV6-2 or TRBV6-3 to TRBJ1-2; tentatively, D is TRBD1 (5 bases). V lost 4 bases and J lost 5, with 17 bases in between. Germline assignment: CDR1 MNHEY and CDR2 SVGEGT. The CDR3 loop spans 15 amino acids.